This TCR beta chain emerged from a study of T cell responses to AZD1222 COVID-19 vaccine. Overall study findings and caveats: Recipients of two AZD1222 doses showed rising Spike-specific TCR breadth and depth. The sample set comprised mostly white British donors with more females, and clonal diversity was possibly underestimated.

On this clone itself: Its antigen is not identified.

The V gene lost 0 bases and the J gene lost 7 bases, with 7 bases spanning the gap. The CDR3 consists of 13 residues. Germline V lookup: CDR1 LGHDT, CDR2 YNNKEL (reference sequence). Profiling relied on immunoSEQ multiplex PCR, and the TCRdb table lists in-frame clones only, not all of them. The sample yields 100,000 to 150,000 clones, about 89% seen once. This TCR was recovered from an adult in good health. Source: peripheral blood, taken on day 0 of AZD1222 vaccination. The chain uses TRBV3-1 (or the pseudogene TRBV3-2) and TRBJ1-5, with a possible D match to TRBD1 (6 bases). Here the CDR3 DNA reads TGTGCCAGCAGCCAAGAGGGGGCACAGCCCCAGCATTTT. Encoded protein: CASSQEGAQPQHF.